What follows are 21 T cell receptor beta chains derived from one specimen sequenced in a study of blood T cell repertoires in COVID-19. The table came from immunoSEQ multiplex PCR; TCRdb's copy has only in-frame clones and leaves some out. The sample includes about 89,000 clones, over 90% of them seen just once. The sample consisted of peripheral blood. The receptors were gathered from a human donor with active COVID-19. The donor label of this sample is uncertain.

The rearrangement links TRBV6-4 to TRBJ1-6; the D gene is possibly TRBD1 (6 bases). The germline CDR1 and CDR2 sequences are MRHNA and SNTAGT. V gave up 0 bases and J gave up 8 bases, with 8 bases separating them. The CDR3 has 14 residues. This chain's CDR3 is CASSDSWTDSPLHF. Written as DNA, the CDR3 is TGTGCCAGCAGTGACTCGTGGACAGATTCACCCCTCCACTTT.

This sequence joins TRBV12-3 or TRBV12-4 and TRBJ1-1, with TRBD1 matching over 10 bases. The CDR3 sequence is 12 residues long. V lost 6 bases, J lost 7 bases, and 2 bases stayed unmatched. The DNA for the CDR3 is TGTGCCAGCAGGGGGGACAGGGGTGAAGCTTTCTTT. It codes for CASRGDRGEAFF.

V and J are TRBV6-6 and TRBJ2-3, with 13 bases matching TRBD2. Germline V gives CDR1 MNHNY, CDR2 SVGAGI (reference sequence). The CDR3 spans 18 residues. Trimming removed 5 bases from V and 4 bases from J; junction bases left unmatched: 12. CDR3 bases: TGTGCCAGCAGTCTGCGGACTAGCGGGGGTGTTCGCTCAGATACGCAGTATTTT. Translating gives CASSLRTSGGVRSDTQYF.

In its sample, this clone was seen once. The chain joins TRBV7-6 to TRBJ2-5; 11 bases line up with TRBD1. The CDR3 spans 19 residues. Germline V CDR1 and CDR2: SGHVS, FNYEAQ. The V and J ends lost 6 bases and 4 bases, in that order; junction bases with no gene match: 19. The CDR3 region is CASSSNPPRYGTGGETQYF. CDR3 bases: TGTGCCAGCAGTTCCAACCCCCCCCGGTATGGGACAGGGGGAGAGACCCAGTACTTC.

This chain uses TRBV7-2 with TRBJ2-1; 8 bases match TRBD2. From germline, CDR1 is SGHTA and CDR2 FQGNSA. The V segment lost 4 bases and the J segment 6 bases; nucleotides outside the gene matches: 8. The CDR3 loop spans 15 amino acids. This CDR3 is CASSSRIAGRNEQFF. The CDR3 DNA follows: TGTGCCAGCAGCTCCCGTATAGCGGGACGCAATGAGCAGTTCTTC. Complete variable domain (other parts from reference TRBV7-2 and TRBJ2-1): GAGVSQSPSNKVTEKGKDVELRCDPISGHTALYWYRQSLGQGLEFLIYFQGNSAPDKSGLPSDRFSAERTGGSVSTLTIQRTQQEDSAVYLCASSSRIAGRNEQFFGPGTRLTVL.

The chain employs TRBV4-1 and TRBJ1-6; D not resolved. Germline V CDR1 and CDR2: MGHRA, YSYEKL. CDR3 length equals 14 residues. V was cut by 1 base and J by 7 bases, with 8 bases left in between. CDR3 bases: TGCGCCAGCAGCCAAGCACAGAAAAATTCACCCCTCCACTTT. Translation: CASSQAQKNSPLHF.

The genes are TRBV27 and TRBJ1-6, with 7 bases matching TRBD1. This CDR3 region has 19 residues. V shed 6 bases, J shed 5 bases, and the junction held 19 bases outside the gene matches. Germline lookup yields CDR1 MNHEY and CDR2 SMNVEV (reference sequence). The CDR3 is CASRIDRDRPEKHNSPLHF. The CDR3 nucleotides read TGTGCCAGCAGAATAGACAGGGACCGTCCCGAAAAACATAATTCACCCCTCCACTTT.

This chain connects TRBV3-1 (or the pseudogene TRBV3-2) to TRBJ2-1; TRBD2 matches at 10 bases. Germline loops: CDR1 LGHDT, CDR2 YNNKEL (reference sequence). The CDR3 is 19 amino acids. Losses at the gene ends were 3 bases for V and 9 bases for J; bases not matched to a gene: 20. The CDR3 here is CASSHPRGASGRTMSEQFF. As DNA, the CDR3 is TGTGCCAGCAGCCATCCACGGGGGGCTAGCGGGAGAACTATGAGTGAGCAGTTCTTC.

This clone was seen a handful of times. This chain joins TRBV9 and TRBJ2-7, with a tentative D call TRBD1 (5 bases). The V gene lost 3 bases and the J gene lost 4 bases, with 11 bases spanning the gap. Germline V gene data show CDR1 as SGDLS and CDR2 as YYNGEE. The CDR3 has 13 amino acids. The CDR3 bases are TGTGCCAGCAGCGCAGGGTCTAAGTACGAGCAGTACTTC. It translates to CASSAGSKYEQYF.

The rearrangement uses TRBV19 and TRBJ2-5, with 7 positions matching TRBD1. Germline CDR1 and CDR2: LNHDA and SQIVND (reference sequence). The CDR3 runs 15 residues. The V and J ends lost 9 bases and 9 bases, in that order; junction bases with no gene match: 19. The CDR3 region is CASRPGTDGMGAQYF. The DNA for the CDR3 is TGTGCCAGCCGTCCCGGGACAGACGGGATGGGGGCCCAGTACTTC.

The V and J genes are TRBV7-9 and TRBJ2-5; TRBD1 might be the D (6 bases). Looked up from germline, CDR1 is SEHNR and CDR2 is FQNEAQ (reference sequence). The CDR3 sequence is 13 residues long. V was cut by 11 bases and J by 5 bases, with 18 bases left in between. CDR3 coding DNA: TGTGCCGGACAGCGCTATCCCGAGGAGACCCAGTACTTC. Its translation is CAGQRYPEETQYF.

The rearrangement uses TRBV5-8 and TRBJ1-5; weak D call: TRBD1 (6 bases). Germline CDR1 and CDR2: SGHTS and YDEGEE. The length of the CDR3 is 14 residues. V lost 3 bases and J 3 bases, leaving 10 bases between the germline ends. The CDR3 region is CASSSTGSNQPQHF. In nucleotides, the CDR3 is TGTGCCAGCAGCTCTACAGGGTCCAATCAGCCCCAGCATTTT.

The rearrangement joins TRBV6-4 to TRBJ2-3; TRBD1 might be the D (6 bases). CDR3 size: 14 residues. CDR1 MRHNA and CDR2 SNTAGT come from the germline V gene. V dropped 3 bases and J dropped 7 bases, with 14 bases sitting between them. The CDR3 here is CASSELSGVNTQYF. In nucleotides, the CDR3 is TGTGCCAGCAGTGAACTCTCAGGGGTCAATACGCAGTATTTT.

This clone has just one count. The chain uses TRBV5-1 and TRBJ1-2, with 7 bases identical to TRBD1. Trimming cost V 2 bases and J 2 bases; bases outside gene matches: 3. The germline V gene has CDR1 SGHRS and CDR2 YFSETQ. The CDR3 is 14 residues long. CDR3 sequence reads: CASSFSGQNYGYTF. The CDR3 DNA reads TGCGCCAGCAGCTTTTCGGGACAGAACTATGGCTACACCTTC. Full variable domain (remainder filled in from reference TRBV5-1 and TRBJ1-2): KAGVTQTPRYLIKTRGQQVTLSCSPISGHRSVSWYQQTPGQGLQFLFEYFSETQRNKGNFPGRFSGRQFSNSRSEMNVSTLELGDSALYLCASSFSGQNYGYTFGSGTRLTVV.

The CDR3: CASKSGQDMNTEAFF. In DNA, the CDR3 is TGTGCCAGTAAATCGGGACAGGACATGAACACTGAAGCTTTCTTT. This chain uses TRBV6-5 with TRBJ1-1, with TRBD1 matching over 8 bases. This CDR3 is 15 amino acids long. After removal of 9 bases from V and 0 bases from J, the junction contained 9 bases not matched to a gene. CDR1 and CDR2 (germline): MNHEY, SVGAGI.

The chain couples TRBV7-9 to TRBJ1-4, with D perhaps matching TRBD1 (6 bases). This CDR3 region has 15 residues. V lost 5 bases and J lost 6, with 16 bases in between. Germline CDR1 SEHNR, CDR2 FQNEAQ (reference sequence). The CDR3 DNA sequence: TGTGCCAGCAGCATGGGGGCCTTGGGAGATGAAAAACTGTTTTTT. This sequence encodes CASSMGALGDEKLFF.

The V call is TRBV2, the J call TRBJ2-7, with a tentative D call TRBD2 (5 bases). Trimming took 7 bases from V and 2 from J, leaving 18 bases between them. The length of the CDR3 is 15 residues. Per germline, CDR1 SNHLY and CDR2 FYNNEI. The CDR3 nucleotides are TGTGCCAGCATGACTCTCCGGGGTGGCCCCTACGAGCAGTACTTC. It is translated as CASMTLRGGPYEQYF.

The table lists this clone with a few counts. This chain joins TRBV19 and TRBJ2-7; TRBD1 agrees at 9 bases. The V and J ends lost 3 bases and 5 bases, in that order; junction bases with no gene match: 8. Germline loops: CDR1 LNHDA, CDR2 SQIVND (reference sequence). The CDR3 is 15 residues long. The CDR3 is CASSIPTGGRNEQYF. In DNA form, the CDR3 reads TGTGCCAGTAGTATTCCCACAGGGGGCAGGAACGAGCAGTACTTC.

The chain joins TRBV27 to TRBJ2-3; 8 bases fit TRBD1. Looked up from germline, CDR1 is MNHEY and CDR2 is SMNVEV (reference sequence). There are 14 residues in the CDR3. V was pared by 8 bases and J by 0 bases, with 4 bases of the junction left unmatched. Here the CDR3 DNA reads TGTGCCAGCCAGGACAGGGACAGCACAGATACGCAGTATTTT. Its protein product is CASQDRDSTDTQYF.

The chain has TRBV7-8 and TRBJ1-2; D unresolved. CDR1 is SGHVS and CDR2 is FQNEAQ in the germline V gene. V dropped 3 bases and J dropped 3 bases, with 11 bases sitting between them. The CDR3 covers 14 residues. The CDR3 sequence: CASSLLAEHYGYTF. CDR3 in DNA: TGTGCCAGCAGCTTGCTGGCAGAACACTATGGCTACACCTTC.

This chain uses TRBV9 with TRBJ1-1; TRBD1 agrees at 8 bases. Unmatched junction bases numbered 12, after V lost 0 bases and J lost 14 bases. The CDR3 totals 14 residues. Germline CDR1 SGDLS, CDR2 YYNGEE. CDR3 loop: CASSVDPMDRVSFF. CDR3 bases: TGTGCCAGCAGCGTAGATCCAATGGACAGGGTGTCCTTCTTT.